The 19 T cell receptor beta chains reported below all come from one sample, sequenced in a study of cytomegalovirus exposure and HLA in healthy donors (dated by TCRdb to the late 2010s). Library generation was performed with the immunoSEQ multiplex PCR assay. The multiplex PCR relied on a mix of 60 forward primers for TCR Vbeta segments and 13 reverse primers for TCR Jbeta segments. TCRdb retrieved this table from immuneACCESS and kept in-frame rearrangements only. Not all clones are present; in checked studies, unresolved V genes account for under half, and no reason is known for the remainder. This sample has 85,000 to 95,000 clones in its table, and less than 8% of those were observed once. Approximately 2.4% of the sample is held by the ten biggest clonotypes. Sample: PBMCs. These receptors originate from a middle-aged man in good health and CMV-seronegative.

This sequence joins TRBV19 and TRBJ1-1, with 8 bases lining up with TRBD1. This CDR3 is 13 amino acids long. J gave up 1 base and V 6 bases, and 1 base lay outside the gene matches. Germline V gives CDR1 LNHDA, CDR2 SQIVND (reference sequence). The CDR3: CASRGTGNTEAFF. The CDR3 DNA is TGTGCCAGTAGGGGGACAGGGAACACTGAAGCTTTCTTT.

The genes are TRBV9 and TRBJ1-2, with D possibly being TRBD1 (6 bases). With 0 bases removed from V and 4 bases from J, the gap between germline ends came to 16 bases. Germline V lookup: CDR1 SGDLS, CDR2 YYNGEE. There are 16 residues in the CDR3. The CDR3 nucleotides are TGTGCCAGCAGCGTAGGGGGCAGGGGACTAGGCTATGGCTACACCTTC. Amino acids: CASSVGGRGLGYGYTF.

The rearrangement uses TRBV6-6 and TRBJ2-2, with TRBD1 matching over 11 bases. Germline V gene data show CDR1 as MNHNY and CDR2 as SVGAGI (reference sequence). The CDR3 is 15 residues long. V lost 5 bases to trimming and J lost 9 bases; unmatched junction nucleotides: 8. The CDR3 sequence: CASSGTGGSRRELFF. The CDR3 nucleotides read TGTGCCAGCAGTGGGACAGGGGGAAGTCGGCGGGAGCTGTTTTTT.

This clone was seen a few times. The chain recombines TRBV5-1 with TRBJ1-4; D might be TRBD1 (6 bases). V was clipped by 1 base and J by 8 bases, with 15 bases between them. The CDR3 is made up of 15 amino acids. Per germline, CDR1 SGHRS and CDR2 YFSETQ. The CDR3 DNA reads TGCGCCAGCAGCTTGTCAGGGGTTAGTAACGAAAAACTGTTTTTT. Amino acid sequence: CASSLSGVSNEKLFF.

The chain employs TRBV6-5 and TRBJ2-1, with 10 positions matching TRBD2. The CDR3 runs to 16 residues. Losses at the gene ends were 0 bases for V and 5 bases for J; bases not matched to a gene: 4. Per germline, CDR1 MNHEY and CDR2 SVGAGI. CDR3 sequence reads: CASSYSPGTSDNEQFF. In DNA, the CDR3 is TGTGCCAGCAGTTACTCACCCGGGACTAGCGACAATGAGCAGTTCTTC.

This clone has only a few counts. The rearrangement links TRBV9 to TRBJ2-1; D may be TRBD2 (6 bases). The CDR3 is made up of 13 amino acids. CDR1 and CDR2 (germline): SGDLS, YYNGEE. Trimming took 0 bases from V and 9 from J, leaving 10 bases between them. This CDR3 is CASSVGLGAEQFF. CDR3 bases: TGTGCCAGCAGCGTAGGACTAGGGGCTGAGCAGTTCTTC.

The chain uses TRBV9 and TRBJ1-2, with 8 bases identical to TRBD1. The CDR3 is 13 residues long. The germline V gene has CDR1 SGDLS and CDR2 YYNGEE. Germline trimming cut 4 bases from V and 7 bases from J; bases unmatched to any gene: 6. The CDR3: CASSPQGASGYTF. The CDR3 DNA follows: TGTGCCAGCAGCCCGCAGGGGGCGAGTGGCTACACCTTC.

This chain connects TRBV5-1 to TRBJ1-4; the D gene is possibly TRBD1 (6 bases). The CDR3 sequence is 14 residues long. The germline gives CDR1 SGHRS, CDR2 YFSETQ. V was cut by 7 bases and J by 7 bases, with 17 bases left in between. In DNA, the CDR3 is TGCGCCAGCCACCCTGGGAGGGGGAGTGAAAAACTGTTTTTT. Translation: CASHPGRGSEKLFF.

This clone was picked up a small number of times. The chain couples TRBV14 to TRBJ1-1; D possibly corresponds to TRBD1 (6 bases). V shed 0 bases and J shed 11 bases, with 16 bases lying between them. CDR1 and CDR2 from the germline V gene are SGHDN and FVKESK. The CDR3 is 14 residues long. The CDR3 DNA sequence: TGTGCCAGCAGCCAAGATAGTGGAGGGGGGGGCGCTTTCTTT. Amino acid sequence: CASSQDSGGGGAFF.

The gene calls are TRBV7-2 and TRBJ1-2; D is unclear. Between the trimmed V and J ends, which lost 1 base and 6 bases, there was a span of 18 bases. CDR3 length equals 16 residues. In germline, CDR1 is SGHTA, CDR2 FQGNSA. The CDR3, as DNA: TGTGCCAGCAGCTTAGGCCGTCGAGACGGGTGGAATGGCTACACCTTC. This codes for CASSLGRRDGWNGYTF.

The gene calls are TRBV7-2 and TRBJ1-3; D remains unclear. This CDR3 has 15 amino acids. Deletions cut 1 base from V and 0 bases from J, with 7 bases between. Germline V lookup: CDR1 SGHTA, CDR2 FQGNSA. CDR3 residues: CASSLDAGSGNTIYF. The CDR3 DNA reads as TGTGCCAGCAGCTTAGATGCGGGCTCTGGAAACACCATATATTTT.

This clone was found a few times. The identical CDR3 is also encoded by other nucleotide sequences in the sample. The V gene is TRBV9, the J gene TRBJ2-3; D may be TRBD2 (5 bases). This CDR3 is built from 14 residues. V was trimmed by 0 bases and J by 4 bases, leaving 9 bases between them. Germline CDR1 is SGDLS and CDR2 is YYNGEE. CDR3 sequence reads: CASSVEGSADTQYF. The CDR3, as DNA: TGTGCCAGCAGCGTAGAAGGGAGCGCAGATACGCAGTATTTT.

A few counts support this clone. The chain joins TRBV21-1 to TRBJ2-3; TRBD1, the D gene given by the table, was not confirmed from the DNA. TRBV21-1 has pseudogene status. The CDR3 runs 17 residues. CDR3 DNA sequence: TGTGCCAGCAGCAAAAAGACCGGACAGGGGAGCACAGATACGCAGTATTTT. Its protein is CASSKKTGQGSTDTQYF.

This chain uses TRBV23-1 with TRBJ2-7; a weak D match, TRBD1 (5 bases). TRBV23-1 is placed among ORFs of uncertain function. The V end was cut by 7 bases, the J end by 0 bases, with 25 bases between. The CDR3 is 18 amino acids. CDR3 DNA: TGCGCCAGCACCATTGTCAGGACAAGGGGCCACCCCTCCTACGAGCAGTACTTC. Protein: CASTIVRTRGHPSYEQYF.

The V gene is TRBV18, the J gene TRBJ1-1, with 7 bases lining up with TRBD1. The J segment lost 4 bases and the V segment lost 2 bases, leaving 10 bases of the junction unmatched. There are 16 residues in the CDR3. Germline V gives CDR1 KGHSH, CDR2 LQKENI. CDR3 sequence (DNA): TGTGCCAGCTCACCAGCCCTACAGGGGACGGGCACTGAAGCTTTCTTT. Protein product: CASSPALQGTGTEAFF.

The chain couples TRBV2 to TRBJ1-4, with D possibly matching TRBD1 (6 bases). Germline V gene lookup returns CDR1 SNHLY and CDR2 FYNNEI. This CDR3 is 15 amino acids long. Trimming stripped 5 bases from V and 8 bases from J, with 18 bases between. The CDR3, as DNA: TGTGCCAGCAGTTGGAGACAGGCAAGACGGGAAAAACTGTTTTTT. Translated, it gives CASSWRQARREKLFF.

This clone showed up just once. CDR3 sequence reads: CASSLWGGRGADTQYF. The CDR3 DNA reads as TGTGCCAGCAGCTTGTGGGGCGGGAGAGGGGCAGATACGCAGTATTTT. This chain uses TRBV7-2 with TRBJ2-3; 7 bases match TRBD2. Losses at the gene ends were 3 bases for V and 4 bases for J; bases not matched to a gene: 10. Germline values: CDR1 SGHTA, CDR2 FQGNSA. CDR3 length: 16 residues.

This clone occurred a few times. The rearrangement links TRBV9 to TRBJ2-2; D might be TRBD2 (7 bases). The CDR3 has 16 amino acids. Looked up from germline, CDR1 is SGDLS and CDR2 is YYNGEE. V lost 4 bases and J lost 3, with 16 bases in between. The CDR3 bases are TGTGCCAGCAGCTCTAAGGGGGGGCCAGACACCGGGGAGCTGTTTTTT. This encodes CASSSKGGPDTGELFF.

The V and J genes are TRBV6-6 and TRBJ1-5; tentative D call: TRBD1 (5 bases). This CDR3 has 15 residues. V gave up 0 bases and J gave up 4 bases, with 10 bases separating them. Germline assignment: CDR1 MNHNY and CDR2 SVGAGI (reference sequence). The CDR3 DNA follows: TGTGCCAGCAGTTACTCGGCCAGGGATAATCAGCCCCAGCATTTT. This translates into CASSYSARDNQPQHF.